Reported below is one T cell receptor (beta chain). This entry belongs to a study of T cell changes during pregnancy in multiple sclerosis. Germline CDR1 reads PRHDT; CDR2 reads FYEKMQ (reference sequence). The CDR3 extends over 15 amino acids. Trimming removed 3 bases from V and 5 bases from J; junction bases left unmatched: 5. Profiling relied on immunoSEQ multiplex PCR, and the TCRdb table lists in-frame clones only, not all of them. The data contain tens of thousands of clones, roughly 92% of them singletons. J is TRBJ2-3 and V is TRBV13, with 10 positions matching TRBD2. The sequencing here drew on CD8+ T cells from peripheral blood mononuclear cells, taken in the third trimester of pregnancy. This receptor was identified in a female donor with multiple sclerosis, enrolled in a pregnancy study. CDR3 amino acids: CASSFRLAGEDTQYF. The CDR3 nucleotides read TGTGCCAGCAGCTTCAGGCTAGCGGGAGAAGATACGCAGTATTTT.